These 21 T cell receptor beta chains came from one sample sequenced in a study of blood T cell repertoires in COVID-19. Measured with immunoSEQ multiplex PCR; TCRdb has only the in-frame clones, and not every one. The sample shows roughly 170,000 clones, less than 90% of them seen only once. Sequenced material: peripheral blood. The origin of the receptors is a man between 60 and 70 years old with acute or convalescent COVID-19.

CDR3 in amino acids: CASSVAGGGGYTF. In DNA, the CDR3 is TGTGCCAGCAGCGTAGCCGGCGGTGGGGGCTACACCTTC. The V call is TRBV9, the J call TRBJ1-2, with unresolved D. The CDR3 covers 13 residues. Trimming left V 0 bases short and J 8 bases short, with 11 bases between. Per the germline V gene, CDR1 is SGDLS and CDR2 is YYNGEE.

The V call is TRBV12-3 or TRBV12-4, the J call TRBJ1-2; TRBD1 might be the D (5 bases). CDR3 length: 11 amino acids. Trimming cost V 7 bases and J 7 bases, with 10 bases left between them. CDR3 in DNA: TGTGCCAGCACCGCGGGGGGTGGCTACACCTTC. Amino acid sequence: CASTAGGGYTF.

A remark on this clone: This specimen includes other DNA sequences encoding the same CDR3. This rearrangement joins TRBV14 to TRBJ1-1; 7 bases line up with TRBD1. The germline CDR1 and CDR2 sequences are SGHDN and FVKESK. This CDR3 has 15 residues. V shed 4 bases and J 1 base; nucleotides not matched to a gene: 6. CDR3 protein: CASSLRTGRNTEAFF. CDR3 sequence (DNA): TGTGCCAGCAGCCTACGGACAGGAAGGAACACTGAAGCTTTCTTT.

This rearrangement joins TRBV7-2 to TRBJ2-3, with TRBD2 as a possible D gene (6 bases). This CDR3 region has 15 residues. The V end was cut by 2 bases, the J end by 2 bases, with 11 bases between. Germline assignment: CDR1 SGHTA and CDR2 FQGNSA. CDR3 in amino acids: CASSLYAGPTDTQYF. CDR3 bases: TGTGCCAGCAGCTTATACGCGGGACCCACAGATACGCAGTATTTT.

This clone was seen a handful of times. The chain uses TRBV19 and TRBJ1-2, with D possibly TRBD1 on 6 matching bases. V lost 11 bases, J lost 8 bases, and 24 bases lay in between. In germline, CDR1 is LNHDA, CDR2 SQIVND (reference sequence). This CDR3 spans 14 amino acids. The CDR3 DNA reads TGTGCCGGCCGAGTGGCAGGGGAATTAGGCGGCTACACCTTC. As protein: CAGRVAGELGGYTF.

The V and J genes are TRBV3-1 (or the pseudogene TRBV3-2) and TRBJ1-2, with D tentatively TRBD1 (6 bases). CDR1 and CDR2 from the germline V gene are LGHDT and YNNKEL (reference sequence). The CDR3 covers 15 residues. V was cut by 0 bases and J by 4 bases, with 12 bases left in between. The CDR3 DNA follows: TGTGCCAGCAGCCAAGATGGGGGCGATGGCTATGGCTACACCTTC. It specifies CASSQDGGDGYGYTF.

This rearrangement joins TRBV5-1 to TRBJ1-2; no reliable D call. This CDR3 has 14 amino acids. Trimming shortened V by 2 bases and J by 1 base, and 9 bases separated the two germline ends. CDR1 and CDR2 (germline): SGHRS, YFSETQ. CDR3 bases: TGCGCCAGCAGCTTTATTCCGAGTAACTATGGCTACACCTTC. Translating gives CASSFIPSNYGYTF. Complete variable domain (other parts from reference TRBV5-1 and TRBJ1-2): KAGVTQTPRYLIKTRGQQVTLSCSPISGHRSVSWYQQTPGQGLQFLFEYFSETQRNKGNFPGRFSGRQFSNSRSEMNVSTLELGDSALYLCASSFIPSNYGYTFGSGTRLTVV.

The chain recombines TRBV6-5 with TRBJ1-4; D is unresolved. In germline, CDR1 is MNHEY, CDR2 SVGAGI. The V gene lost 0 bases and the J gene lost 5 bases, with 10 bases spanning the gap. The CDR3 sequence is 15 residues long. The CDR3 is CASSYSDAGNEKLFF. The CDR3 DNA follows: TGTGCCAGCAGTTACTCGGACGCGGGGAATGAAAAACTGTTTTTT.

This rearrangement joins TRBV10-3 to TRBJ2-7; D possibly corresponds to TRBD2 (6 bases). This CDR3 contains 14 residues. With 2 bases removed from V and 4 bases from J, the gap between germline ends came to 12 bases. The germline V gene encodes CDR1 ENHRY and CDR2 SYGVKD. The CDR3 nucleotides are TGTGCCATCAGTGAGGGGGGGAGTTTATACGAGCAGTACTTC. This translates into CAISEGGSLYEQYF.

The chain joins TRBV30 to TRBJ1-2; 8 positions match TRBD1. The germline V gene has CDR1 GTSNPN and CDR2 SVGIG (reference sequence). Trimming at V came to 0 bases and at J to 5 bases, leaving 11 bases not matched to a gene. The CDR3 sequence is 16 residues long. The CDR3 here is CAWSVPRTGWEYGYTF. The CDR3 DNA sequence: TGTGCCTGGAGTGTACCCCGGACAGGGTGGGAATATGGCTACACCTTC.

The chain combines TRBV5-1 with TRBJ1-2; TRBD1 agrees at 7 bases. Germline V gives CDR1 SGHRS, CDR2 YFSETQ. The length of the CDR3 is 15 residues. V lost 2 bases to trimming and J lost 0 bases; unmatched junction nucleotides: 4. The CDR3 protein is CASSLGQAANYGYTF. CDR3 nucleotide sequence: TGCGCCAGCAGCTTAGGACAGGCGGCTAACTATGGCTACACCTTC.

In its sample, this clone was seen a few times. The chain employs TRBV20-1 and TRBJ1-5; 9 bases are a match to TRBD1. Germline values: CDR1 DFQATT, CDR2 SNEGSKA (reference sequence). This CDR3 spans 16 amino acids. V shed 3 bases, J shed 7 bases, and the junction held 13 bases outside the gene matches. The CDR3 region is CSASGTGKRRGQPQHF. CDR3 nucleotide sequence: TGCAGTGCTAGTGGGACAGGGAAGCGCCGGGGGCAGCCCCAGCATTTT.

This rearrangement joins TRBV27 to TRBJ2-7; TRBD1 agrees at 7 bases. This CDR3 spans 13 amino acids. Per the germline V gene, CDR1 is MNHEY and CDR2 is SMNVEV (reference sequence). J was trimmed by 3 bases and V by 2 bases; bases with no gene match: 1. The CDR3 coding sequence is TGTGCCAGCAGTTTAAGGGGGCTCTACGAGCAGTACTTC. Amino acids: CASSLRGLYEQYF.

The chain employs TRBV19 and TRBJ2-4; 12 bases align to TRBD1. Trimming at V came to 2 bases and at J to 7 bases, leaving 6 bases not matched to a gene. The CDR3 extends over 16 amino acids. In germline, CDR1 is LNHDA, CDR2 SQIVND (reference sequence). The CDR3 spells CASSIWGQGAGNIQYF. CDR3 nucleotides: TGTGCCAGTAGTATATGGGGACAGGGGGCTGGGAACATTCAGTACTTC.

The chain uses TRBV5-1 and TRBJ1-1; tentatively, D is TRBD1 (6 bases). CDR3 size: 15 residues. Per germline, CDR1 SGHRS and CDR2 YFSETQ. V lost 4 bases and J lost 0, with 13 bases in between. DNA of the CDR3: TGCGCCAGCAGCCGGGGGGCCACCATGAACACTGAAGCTTTCTTT. This sequence encodes CASSRGATMNTEAFF.

V gene TRBV11-2 combines with J gene TRBJ1-6; a possible D gene is TRBD1 (5 bases). The V gene lost 0 bases and the J gene lost 7 bases, with 16 bases spanning the gap. This CDR3 spans 17 amino acids. Germline lookup yields CDR1 SGHAT and CDR2 FQNNGV. CDR3 nucleotides: TGTGCCAGCAGCTTAGACCGCTTTTCAGGGAAGAATTCACCCCTCCACTTT. Amino acids: CASSLDRFSGKNSPLHF.

This clone was picked up one time. The CDR3 DNA reads as TGTGCCAGCAGCTTATCCTCCCTAGCGGGGACCTCCAATGAGCAGTTCTTC. It is translated as CASSLSSLAGTSNEQFF. The rearrangement joins TRBV7-2 to TRBJ2-1, with TRBD2 identical over 9 bases. The CDR3 has 17 residues. J lost 6 bases, V lost 2 bases, and 11 bases had no gene match. Germline CDR1 is SGHTA and CDR2 is FQGNSA. Full variable domain (outside the CDR3, taken from reference TRBV7-2 and TRBJ2-1): GAGVSQSPSNKVTEKGKDVELRCDPISGHTALYWYRQSLGQGLEFLIYFQGNSAPDKSGLPSDRFSAERTGGSVSTLTIQRTQQEDSAVYLCASSLSSLAGTSNEQFFGPGTRLTVL.

This chain connects TRBV5-1 to TRBJ2-5; 11 bases align to TRBD2. Germline-derived CDR1 and CDR2 are SGHRS and YFSETQ. The CDR3 consists of 14 residues. Trimming cost V 4 bases and J 2 bases; bases outside gene matches: 1. The CDR3 DNA follows: TGCGCCAGCAGCCGACTAGCGGGACAAGAGACCCAGTACTTC. It yields the protein CASSRLAGQETQYF.

This chain connects TRBV7-6 to TRBJ2-7, with TRBD2 matching over 10 bases. V gave up 1 base and J gave up 3 bases; unmatched junction bases: 6. Germline assignment: CDR1 SGHVS and CDR2 FNYEAQ. This CDR3 is 16 amino acids long. The CDR3 loop reads CASSLVSASGSYEQYF. DNA of the CDR3: TGTGCCAGCAGCTTAGTATCGGCTAGCGGGAGCTACGAGCAGTACTTC.

This clone has a single count. The chain links TRBV3-1 (or the pseudogene TRBV3-2) to TRBJ1-3; maybe TRBD1 (5 bases). CDR1 and CDR2 from the germline V gene are LGHDT and YNNKEL (reference sequence). The CDR3 covers 20 residues. The V gene lost 4 bases and the J gene lost 2 bases, with 27 bases spanning the gap. CDR3 coding DNA: TGTGCCAGCAGCCTGATAAGGCAGGGAATGATTCACTTCGCTGGAAACACCATATATTTT. It codes for CASSLIRQGMIHFAGNTIYF.

This chain links TRBV6-2 or TRBV6-3 with TRBJ1-1; the match to TRBD1 covers 8 bases. J was trimmed by 0 bases and V by 4 bases; bases with no gene match: 10. The germline gives CDR1 MNHEY, CDR2 SVGEGT. The CDR3 is 17 amino acids. CDR3 residues: CASSLPGTGPMNTEAFF. The CDR3 DNA reads TGTGCCAGCAGTTTGCCCGGGACAGGACCAATGAACACTGAAGCTTTCTTT.